These 8 T cell receptor beta chains came from one sample sequenced in a study of tumor and adjacent non-tumor tissue in lung cancer. TCRbeta libraries were built with three rounds of nested PCR, modified from ARM-PCR. In TCRdb, the multiplex PCR reads were re-called with MiXCR into one record per CDR3 protein. The table includes about 86,000 distinct CDR3 sequences, approximately 73% detected once. RNA was extracted from bulk tissue without any cell sorting. Distant lung tissue was collected more than 3 cm away from the tumor edge. The sequenced material came from distant non-tumor lung tissue. Receptors were obtained from a woman in her 50s with non-small cell lung cancer.

The chain links TRBV10-1 to TRBJ2-1; D is tentatively TRBD1 or TRBD2 (6 bases each). Germline CDR1 and CDR2: WNHNN and SYGVQD (reference sequence). Trimming took 2 bases from V and 4 from J, leaving 21 bases between them. CDR3 length equals 18 residues. The CDR3, as DNA: TGCGCCAGCAGTGAGGGATCGGAGGGAGCAGGGGAGTACAATGAGCAGTTCTTC. It translates to CASSEGSEGAGEYNEQFF.

This clonotype has only one observation. Without the conserved terminal phenylalanine or tryptophan, this CDR3 likely stems from a read error. This chain uses TRBV6-2 or TRBV6-3 with TRBJ2-2; 7 nucleotides align to TRBD2. There are 19 residues in the CDR3. Germline V gives CDR1 MNHEY, CDR2 SVGEGT. CDR3 amino acids: CACGDPGLADASNAGELFL. CDR3 coding DNA: TGTGCCTGCGGGGACCCGGGGCTAGCGGACGCCTCGAACGCCGGGGAGCTGTTTCTT.

Worth noting for this clonotype: The conserved closing phenylalanine or tryptophan is absent in this CDR3, likely reflecting a read error. The V call is TRBV12-3 or TRBV12-4, the J call TRBJ2-1; D possibly corresponds to TRBD2 (5 bases). Trimming stripped 5 bases from V and 8 bases from J, with 13 bases between. CDR3 length: 13 residues. CDR3 nucleotide sequence: TGTGCCAGCAGTCTAGGGTCCGGGGATGAGCAGTTCTTA. Protein: CASSLGSGDEQFL.

Concerning this clonotype: The CDR3 does not close with the conserved phenylalanine or tryptophan, likely indicating a read error. Because the CDR3's place on the DNA is in doubt, the DNA is left out and the CDR3 is given as listed by TCRdb. The rearrangement uses TRBV6-6 and TRBJ2-5. Inclusive of both ends, the CDR3 amounts to 14 amino acids. Per the germline V gene, CDR1 is MNHNY and CDR2 is SVGAGI (reference sequence). Here the CDR3 reads CASRYARGRETQHS.

Comment on this clonotype: Because the CDR3 is missing its conserved closing phenylalanine or tryptophan, this is likely a read error. Because the CDR3's place on the DNA is in doubt, the DNA is left out and the CDR3 is given as listed by TCRdb. This chain connects TRBV11-2 to TRBJ2-7; the table's TRBD1 call for D was not verified on the DNA. Germline V gene lookup returns CDR1 SGHAT and CDR2 FQNNGV. The CDR3 length equals 14 residues, ends included. CDR3 sequence reads: CANSLVRDSYEQHS.

Comment on this clonotype: Relative to the germline gene, one junction end is altered; a read error may explain this. The chain joins TRBV10-3 to TRBJ1-3; D is unresolved. Germline V gene data show CDR1 as ENHRY and CDR2 as SYGVKD. This CDR3 contains 18 residues. CDR3 residues: CTISVSGGRFKSGNTIYF. In DNA, the CDR3 is TGTACCATCAGTGTGTCCGGTGGGAGATTTAAGTCTGGAAACACCATATATTTT.

This clonotype was seen at least ten times. The V gene is TRBV5-6, the J gene TRBJ2-3; 14 nucleotides agree with TRBD2. The CDR3 extends over 17 amino acids. Germline V lookup: CDR1 SGHDT, CDR2 YYEEEE. J gave up 2 bases and V 4 bases, and 6 bases lay outside the gene matches. The CDR3, as DNA: TGTGCCAGCAGCCCGGGACTAGCGGGAGTAGACACAGATACGCAGTATTTT. This sequence encodes CASSPGLAGVDTDTQYF.

Note on this clonotype: The conserved closing phenylalanine or tryptophan is absent in this CDR3, likely reflecting a read error. V and J are TRBV6-5 and TRBJ2-1, with D unresolved. This CDR3 is built from 11 residues. V lost 6 bases and J 6 bases, leaving 6 bases between the germline ends. CDR1 and CDR2 (germline): MNHEY, SVGAGI. CDR3 amino acids: CASRNCNEQFS. Here the CDR3 DNA reads TGTGCCAGCAGGAATTGCAATGAGCAGTTCTCC.